This T cell receptor (beta chain) was sequenced for a study of control samples from healthy donors and cancer patients. Profiled with immunoSEQ multiplex PCR; TCRdb holds only in-frame clones, not every one. The sample yields about 77,000 clones, around 92% seen once. The CDR3 has 18 amino acids. The ends lost 0 bases at V and 2 bases at J; junction bases unmatched: 13. CDR1 and CDR2 from the germline V gene are LNHNV and YYDKDF (reference sequence). Sequencing used blood. This sequence was found in a woman aged 55 to 70 in good health. J is TRBJ2-7 and V is TRBV15; 7 bases match TRBD2. The CDR3 DNA reads as TGTGCCACCAGCAGAGATGGGGTTGGGGAGGGGAACCCCTACGAGCAGTACTTC. This translates into CATSRDGVGEGNPYEQYF.